This T cell receptor (beta chain) was sequenced in a study of cytomegalovirus exposure and HLA in healthy donors. PCR used 60 Vbeta primers and 13 Jbeta primers. Clones were sequenced by immunoSEQ multiplex PCR, and TCRdb holds only the in-frame ones, with some missing. The sample contains about 130,000 clones, more than 70% of which appear only once. There are a few counts of this clone. The donors (healthy individuals) were bone marrow donors. Specimen: PBMCs. The TCR comes from a man aged 25-45 years in good health and CMV-seronegative.

CDR3 sequence reads: CAISESVALTTGELFF. CDR3 nucleotides: TGTGCCATCAGTGAGTCTGTCGCCCTAACGACCGGGGAGCTGTTTTTT. The chain joins TRBV10-3 to TRBJ2-2; D is ambiguous. Germline assignment: CDR1 ENHRY and CDR2 SYGVKD. Deletions cut 0 bases from V and 5 bases from J, with 13 bases between. The CDR3 extends over 16 amino acids.